This T cell receptor (beta chain) was captured in a study of T-cell memory formation after mild COVID-19. TCRdb redid the calling of the 5' RACE reads with MiXCR, one entry per CDR3 protein. The sample carries 350,000 to 500,000 distinct CDR3 sequences, under 20% recorded once. This clonotype has ten or more counts. Its cognate antigen is unknown. The study's findings and limits: Pre-infection memory carried some responding clones, suggesting that cross-reactive memory joined.

V dropped 5 bases and J dropped 15; count of bases not matched to a gene: 12. The germline V gene has CDR1 SGHTA and CDR2 FQGNSA. The CDR3 is 14 residues long. The chain couples TRBV7-2 to TRBJ2-1; 11 nucleotides agree with TRBD1. Sequenced material: PBMCs or a T cell subset sorted from them (not recorded which). The source of this sequence is a man aged 18 to 30 who had mild COVID-19 (a few samples of this study predate the infection). Cell type and time point are not known. The CDR3 spells CASSARTGGREVFF. DNA of the CDR3: TGTGCCAGCAGCGCCCGGACAGGGGGCCGGGAGGTGTTCTTC.